The 20 T cell receptor beta chains in this list originate from one sample, sequenced in a study of shared T cell receptors in the human thymus. Profiling relied on immunoSEQ multiplex PCR, and the TCRdb table lists in-frame clones only, not all of them. Here the sample spans about 660,000 clones, around 87% being singletons. This same sample was also taken into another study, of human thymus T cells.

Sequencing input: thymocytes. The receptor set was obtained from a boy under three years old with a congenital heart defect.

The chain is built from TRBV29-1 and TRBJ2-7; D unclear. V was pared by 7 bases and J by 0 bases, with 10 bases between. There are 12 residues in the CDR3. From germline, CDR1 is SQVTM and CDR2 ANQGSEA. The DNA of the CDR3 is TGCAGCGGCGGTAGGTCCTCCTACGAGCAGTACTTC. This encodes CSGGRSSYEQYF.

V is TRBV6-1 and J is TRBJ1-1, with D unclear. Germline V gives CDR1 MNHNS, CDR2 SASEGT. V gave up 5 bases and J gave up 1 base, with 14 bases separating them. The CDR3 has 15 residues. The CDR3 region is CASSWRAFQNTEAFF. The DNA for the CDR3 is TGTGCCAGCAGTTGGCGGGCCTTCCAGAACACTGAAGCTTTCTTT.

V usage is TRBV27 and J usage is TRBJ2-7; 8 nucleotides match TRBD1. This CDR3 is built from 14 residues. Losses at the gene ends were 5 bases for V and 2 bases for J; bases not matched to a gene: 5. From germline, CDR1 is MNHEY and CDR2 SMNVEV (reference sequence). CDR3 in amino acids: CASSTRQGTYEQYF. CDR3 DNA: TGTGCCAGCAGTACGAGACAGGGGACCTACGAGCAGTACTTC.

The CDR3 DNA reads TGCGCCAGCAACCACCCAGCGGGACAATACAATGAGCAGTTCTTC. Protein product: CASNHPAGQYNEQFF. This rearrangement joins TRBV5-1 to TRBJ2-1, with D possibly being TRBD2 (7 bases). The V and J ends lost 6 bases and 4 bases respectively, with 17 bases between them. This CDR3 has 15 residues. CDR1 and CDR2 (germline): SGHRS, YFSETQ. The variable domain in full, completed from reference TRBV5-1 and TRBJ2-1, reads KAGVTQTPRYLIKTRGQQVTLSCSPISGHRSVSWYQQTPGQGLQFLFEYFSETQRNKGNFPGRFSGRQFSNSRSEMNVSTLELGDSALYLCASNHPAGQYNEQFFGPGTRLTVL.

CDR3 nucleotide sequence: TGTGCCAGCAGTGAATATTGGGGACAGGCGGGTGAAGCTTTCTTT. This sequence encodes CASSEYWGQAGEAFF. The gene calls are TRBV25-1 and TRBJ1-1, with TRBD1 matching 8 bases. This CDR3 region has 15 residues. CDR1 MGHDK and CDR2 SYGVNS come from the germline V gene. Germline trimming cut 0 bases from V and 7 bases from J; bases unmatched to any gene: 7.

The chain links TRBV6-5 to TRBJ2-1; a possible D gene is TRBD2 (6 bases). Per germline, CDR1 MNHEY and CDR2 SVGAGI. The CDR3 has 15 residues. Trimming removed 2 bases from V and 8 bases from J, with 16 bases in between. This CDR3 reads CASSYLGRDSDEQFF. The CDR3 DNA is TGTGCCAGCAGTTACCTGGGTCGGGACTCCGATGAGCAGTTCTTC.

The V and J genes are TRBV4-2 and TRBJ2-3; a possible D gene is TRBD2 (5 bases). Between the trimmed V and J ends, which lost 2 bases and 4 bases, there was a span of 19 bases. In germline, CDR1 is LGHNA, CDR2 YNFKEQ. The CDR3 runs to 17 residues. The CDR3 protein is CASSQTTSPALSDTQYF. The CDR3 DNA reads as TGTGCCAGCAGCCAAACCACTAGTCCCGCACTGTCAGATACGCAGTATTTT.

The J gene is TRBJ2-3, the V gene TRBV27, with TRBD2 identical over 11 bases. Looked up from germline, CDR1 is MNHEY and CDR2 is SMNVEV (reference sequence). There are 18 residues in the CDR3. V shed 6 bases, J shed 1 base, and the junction held 12 bases outside the gene matches. CDR3 sequence (DNA): TGTGCCAGCAGCCCCGGGACTAGCGGTGATCCGCGCACAGATACGCAGTATTTT. Its translation: CASSPGTSGDPRTDTQYF.

In its sample, this clone was seen once. This sequence joins TRBV11-2 and TRBJ2-7; D is possibly TRBD1 (5 bases). Per germline, CDR1 SGHAT and CDR2 FQNNGV. Trimming left V 2 bases short and J 5 bases short, with 13 bases between. This CDR3 has 14 residues. Here the CDR3 reads CASSLRQTVNEQYF. CDR3 in DNA: TGTGCCAGCAGCTTACGGCAGACAGTCAACGAGCAGTACTTC.

V gene TRBV7-2 combines with J gene TRBJ2-7; the D is unclear. This CDR3 region has 13 residues. Germline loops: CDR1 SGHTA, CDR2 FQGNSA. The V gene lost 1 base and the J gene lost 4 bases, with 8 bases spanning the gap. The CDR3 nucleotides read TGTGCCAGCAGCTTAGTATACCAGTACGAGCAGTACTTC. Translated, it gives CASSLVYQYEQYF. Full variable domain (remainder filled in from reference TRBV7-2 and TRBJ2-7): GAGVSQSPSNKVTEKGKDVELRCDPISGHTALYWYRQSLGQGLEFLIYFQGNSAPDKSGLPSDRFSAERTGGSVSTLTIQRTQQEDSAVYLCASSLVYQYEQYFGPGTRLTVT.

The chain combines TRBV7-6 with TRBJ2-3, with D unclear. V was shortened by 2 bases and J by 3 bases, with 9 bases between the two germline ends. The CDR3 extends over 14 amino acids. Germline-derived CDR1 and CDR2 are SGHVS and FNYEAQ. CDR3 protein: CASSLLQITDTQYF. The CDR3 coding sequence is TGTGCCAGCAGCTTATTACAGATAACAGATACGCAGTATTTT.

The V gene is TRBV23-1, the J gene TRBJ2-5, with TRBD2 matching over 10 bases. TRBV23-1 is an open reading frame, and its role is uncertain. V shed 7 bases, J shed 1 base, and the junction held 6 bases outside the gene matches. This CDR3 comprises 15 residues. The CDR3 sequence: CASTRASGGQETQYF. The CDR3 region has the DNA TGCGCCAGCACCAGGGCTAGCGGGGGCCAAGAGACCCAGTACTTC.

The chain employs TRBV25-1 and TRBJ1-1; D might be TRBD1 (5 bases). Germline CDR1 reads MGHDK; CDR2 reads SYGVNS. CDR3 length equals 13 residues. Trimming stripped 1 base from V and 8 bases from J, with 11 bases between. This CDR3 reads CASSEFGGEEAFF. CDR3 coding DNA: TGTGCCAGCAGTGAATTCGGGGGAGAGGAAGCTTTCTTT.

The V gene is TRBV19, the J gene TRBJ2-3; the match to TRBD2 covers 7 bases. Trimming removed 7 bases from V and 2 bases from J; junction bases left unmatched: 12. Germline V gene lookup returns CDR1 LNHDA and CDR2 SQIVND (reference sequence). This CDR3 region has 16 residues. In DNA form, the CDR3 reads TGTGCCAGTAATCCCGGGGAGGGATCCCACACAGATACGCAGTATTTT. It yields the protein CASNPGEGSHTDTQYF.

The rearrangement links TRBV14 to TRBJ2-7, with D tentatively TRBD1 (6 bases). This CDR3 spans 14 amino acids. Germline CDR1 reads SGHDN; CDR2 reads FVKESK. Trimming removed 7 bases at V and 4 bases at J, with 17 bases between. The CDR3 sequence: CASKGERQTYEQYF. The CDR3 bases are TGTGCCAGCAAGGGGGAGCGGCAAACATACGAGCAGTACTTC.

Concerning this clone itself: The same CDR3 is also encoded by other DNA sequences in this sample. The chain uses TRBV5-6 and TRBJ1-6; the D is unclear. Germline loops: CDR1 SGHDT, CDR2 YYEEEE. The V end was cut by 2 bases, the J end by 7 bases, with 13 bases between. The CDR3 has 15 residues. The CDR3 protein is CASSFRGRRNSPLHF. The CDR3 region has the DNA TGTGCCAGCAGCTTTCGTGGCAGGAGGAATTCACCCCTCCACTTT.

This clone turned up a few times. The J gene is TRBJ1-5, the V gene TRBV4-3; 8 bases align to TRBD1. The junction had 5 bases not matched to a gene; V was cut back by 0 bases and J by 4 bases. The germline V gene encodes CDR1 LGHNA and CDR2 YSLEER. This CDR3 is 16 amino acids long. The CDR3 region is CASSQEWTGSNQPQHF. The CDR3 coding sequence is TGCGCCAGCAGCCAAGAATGGACAGGGAGTAATCAGCCCCAGCATTTT.

This clone was seen only a few times. The chain uses TRBV7-2 and TRBJ2-2; 8 bases match TRBD2. V shed 1 base, J shed 3 bases, and the junction held 7 bases outside the gene matches. Germline V gene sequence: CDR1 SGHTA, CDR2 FQGNSA. The CDR3 consists of 17 residues. In nucleotides, the CDR3 is TGTGCCAGCAGCTTAGAGATTCGGGAGGGCCACACCGGGGAGCTGTTTTTT. The encoded protein is CASSLEIREGHTGELFF.

This clone was recorded once. One end of the junction fails to match germline, which may point to a read error. The sample contains more than one DNA sequence encoding this CDR3. The rearrangement uses TRBV30 and TRBJ1-6, with unresolved D. The V gene's germline CDR1 is GTSNPN and CDR2 SVGIG (reference sequence). This CDR3 spans 16 amino acids. The CDR3 nucleotides read TGTGCCTGGAGTGTAGGGAGCAGCTCCTATAATTCCCCCCTCCACTTT. Protein sequence: CAWSVGSSSYNSPLHF.

V gene TRBV11-2 combines with J gene TRBJ2-7, with 10 positions matching TRBD1. J gave up 2 bases and V 0 bases, and 13 bases lay outside the gene matches. The CDR3 contains 19 residues. The germline V gene has CDR1 SGHAT and CDR2 FQNNGV. CDR3 in amino acids: CASSLETILRDRGAYEQYF. In nucleotides, the CDR3 is TGTGCCAGCAGCTTAGAAACCATTCTCCGGGACAGGGGCGCCTACGAGCAGTACTTC. The full variable domain, its missing parts supplied by reference TRBV11-2 and TRBJ2-7, is EAGVAQSPRYKIIEKRQSVAFWCNPISGHATLYWYQQILGQGPKLLIQFQNNGVVDDSQLPKDRFSAERLKGVDSTLKIQPAKLEDSAVYLCASSLETILRDRGAYEQYFGPGTRLTVT.